These T cell receptor beta chains were read from a single sample in a study of human T cells and chemical hapten exposure. TCRdb ran MiXCR on the 5' RACE reads and lists one entry per CDR3 protein. The sample yields about 140,000 distinct CDR3 sequences, approximately 4% seen once. The receptors come from a female donor in good health. Both conserved end residues are part of each CDR3. A D gene is named only where the DNA matches it firmly.

d_gene,v_gene,CDR3aa
.,TRBV7-2,CASSSYEGEQYF
.,TRBV10-3,CAIRGQGNNSPLHF
TRBD2,TRBV7-2,CASRPSGGSTGELFF
.,TRBV27,CASALLPGVRNEKLFF
.,TRBV29-1,CSVGEGESGANVLTF
.,TRBV10-2,CASSDRGRGTQYF
.,TRBV7-2,CASSQNHQPQHF
.,TRBV11-2,CASSTRTERFSGANVLTF
.,TRBV29-1,CSVEDGLNTEAFF
TRBD1,TRBV7-9,CASSQGQGGLPYTQYF